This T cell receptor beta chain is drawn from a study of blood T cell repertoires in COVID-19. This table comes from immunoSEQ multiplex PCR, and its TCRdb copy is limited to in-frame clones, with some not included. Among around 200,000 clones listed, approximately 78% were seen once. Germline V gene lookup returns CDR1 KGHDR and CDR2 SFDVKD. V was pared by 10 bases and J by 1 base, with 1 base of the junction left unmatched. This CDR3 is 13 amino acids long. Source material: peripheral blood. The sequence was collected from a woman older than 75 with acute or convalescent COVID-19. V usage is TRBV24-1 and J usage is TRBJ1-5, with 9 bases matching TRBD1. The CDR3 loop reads CATTGGSNQPQHF. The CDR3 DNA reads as TGTGCCACGACAGGGGGAAGCAATCAGCCCCAGCATTTT.